These T cell receptor beta chains were read from a single sample in a study of neurological immune-mediated disorders. In TCRdb, the 5' RACE reads were re-called with MiXCR into one record per CDR3 protein. Of about 45,000 distinct CDR3 sequences detected, roughly 13% appear once; the ten largest clones hold over 10%. The sequencing sample was made of PBMCs. All receptors derive from a man aged 25 to 45 in good health. CDR3s include the opening cysteine and the closing phenylalanine or tryptophan. The order of the fields is CDR3 length, J gene, V gene, clone size, D gene, CDR3 DNA, CDR3 protein. The D gene is left open where the match is weak. Clone size is shown for a subset of rows, as once, few, many or a class of expanded clone.

len: 14; j_gene: TRBJ2-7; v_gene: TRBV27; abundance: many; d_gene: TRBD1; CDR3nt: TGTGCCAGCAGCCCCGGGACAGCATCCTACGAGCAGTACTTC; CDR3aa: CASSPGTASYEQYF
len: 15; j_gene: TRBJ2-3; v_gene: TRBV6-6; abundance: many; d_gene: TRBD1; CDR3nt: TGTGCCAGCAGAACCATACAGGGGGCGGGTGGTACGCAGTATTTT; CDR3aa: CASRTIQGAGGTQYF
len: 11; j_gene: TRBJ2-1; v_gene: TRBV9; abundance: many; d_gene: -; CDR3nt: TGTGCCAGCAGCGCGTCGGATGAGCAGTTCTTC; CDR3aa: CASSASDEQFF
len: 15; j_gene: TRBJ2-3; v_gene: TRBV13; abundance: many; d_gene: TRBD2; CDR3nt: TGTGCCAGCAGCTTCGGACTAGCGGGAGGAGATACGCAGTATTTT; CDR3aa: CASSFGLAGGDTQYF
len: 16; j_gene: TRBJ2-1; v_gene: TRBV15; abundance: few; d_gene: TRBD2; CDR3nt: TGTGCCACCAGCAGAGTCAGCGGGAGTCTCGACAATGAGCAGTTCTTC; CDR3aa: CATSRVSGSLDNEQFF
len: 12; j_gene: TRBJ2-4; v_gene: TRBV29-1; abundance: -; d_gene: -; CDR3nt: TGCAGCCCCGGGGACACTGTAGACTTTCAGTACTTC; CDR3aa: CSPGDTVDFQYF
len: 15; j_gene: TRBJ1-2; v_gene: TRBV7-8; abundance: many; d_gene: -; CDR3nt: TGTGCCAGCAGTTTAACAAGGTCCCGCGGAGGGGGCTACACCTTC; CDR3aa: CASSLTRSRGGGYTF
len: 14; j_gene: TRBJ2-1; v_gene: TRBV14; abundance: many; d_gene: -; CDR3nt: TGTGCCAGCAGCCAAGCGGGGTTCTACAATGAGCAGTTCTTC; CDR3aa: CASSQAGFYNEQFF
len: 17; j_gene: TRBJ2-4; v_gene: TRBV4-2; abundance: -; d_gene: -; CDR3nt: TGTGCCAGCAGCCAAGCCCAGTGTGAGACGACCAAAAACATTCAGTACTTC; CDR3aa: CASSQAQCETTKNIQYF
len: 14; j_gene: TRBJ2-3; v_gene: TRBV9; abundance: many; d_gene: -; CDR3nt: TGTGCCAGCAGCGTAGATGCAGGACCAGATACGCAGTATTTT; CDR3aa: CASSVDAGPDTQYF
len: 12; j_gene: TRBJ1-2; v_gene: TRBV6-5; abundance: -; d_gene: TRBD1; CDR3nt: TGTGCCAGCACGGGACAGTCAAATGGCTACACCTTC; CDR3aa: CASTGQSNGYTF
len: 15; j_gene: TRBJ2-1; v_gene: TRBV30; abundance: -; d_gene: TRBD2; CDR3nt: TGTGCCTGGAGTGTACAGCGGCTAGCGGTAAATGAGCAGTTCTTC; CDR3aa: CAWSVQRLAVNEQFF
len: 15; j_gene: TRBJ1-5; v_gene: TRBV30; abundance: -; d_gene: TRBD1; CDR3nt: TGTGCCTGGAGACCCAGGGACAGGGAAGATCAGCCCCAGCATTTT; CDR3aa: CAWRPRDREDQPQHF
len: 17; j_gene: TRBJ2-1; v_gene: TRBV28; abundance: -; d_gene: -; CDR3nt: TGTGCAAGCAGTTCCTCCCCAGGGGCCGCTTCCTACAATGAGCAGTTCTTC; CDR3aa: CASSSSPGAASYNEQFF
len: 13; j_gene: TRBJ2-7; v_gene: TRBV10-1; abundance: -; d_gene: -; CDR3nt: TGCGCCCGCGAAATGTGGGGTTTCTACGAGCAGTACTTC; CDR3aa: CAREMWGFYEQYF
len: 13; j_gene: TRBJ2-1; v_gene: TRBV29-1; abundance: -; d_gene: -; CDR3nt: TGCATCGTTGGGGTGACGGGGGTGAACGAGCAGTTCTTC; CDR3aa: CIVGVTGVNEQFF
len: 13; j_gene: TRBJ2-2; v_gene: TRBV28; abundance: -; d_gene: TRBD1; CDR3nt: TGTGCCAGCCGGGACAGGGGGACCGGGGAGCTGTTTTTT; CDR3aa: CASRDRGTGELFF
len: 13; j_gene: TRBJ2-5; v_gene: TRBV3-1; abundance: few; d_gene: TRBD2; CDR3nt: TGTGCCAGCAGCCGGGGGGGACAAGAGACCCAGTACTTC; CDR3aa: CASSRGGQETQYF
len: 14; j_gene: TRBJ2-2; v_gene: TRBV10-1; abundance: many; d_gene: -; CDR3nt: TGCGCCAGCAGTGTCGGGTCAGATACCGGGGAGCTGTTTTTT; CDR3aa: CASSVGSDTGELFF
len: 15; j_gene: TRBJ2-7; v_gene: TRBV5-1; abundance: many; d_gene: -; CDR3nt: TGCGCCAGCAGCTTGGTGGTGGCCAGAACCTACGAGCAGTACTTC; CDR3aa: CASSLVVARTYEQYF
len: 17; j_gene: TRBJ2-1; v_gene: TRBV24-1; abundance: many; d_gene: -; CDR3nt: TGTGCCACCAGTGGTTGGACAGCGACTTATAACTACAATGAGCAGTTCTTC; CDR3aa: CATSGWTATYNYNEQFF
len: 16; j_gene: TRBJ2-3; v_gene: TRBV7-2; abundance: many; d_gene: TRBD1; CDR3nt: TGTGCCAGCAGCCCATCGTCCGGGACAGAGCAAGATACGCAGTATTTT; CDR3aa: CASSPSSGTEQDTQYF
len: 12; j_gene: TRBJ2-1; v_gene: TRBV21-1; abundance: many; d_gene: -; CDR3nt: TGTGCCAGCAGCAAAGGGGCGCGTGAGCAGTTCTTC; CDR3aa: CASSKGAREQFF
len: 11; j_gene: TRBJ2-7; v_gene: TRBV29-1; abundance: many; d_gene: -; CDR3nt: TGCAGCGCCAGGGACCCCAACGAGCAGTACTTC; CDR3aa: CSARDPNEQYF
len: 11; j_gene: TRBJ2-4; v_gene: TRBV28; abundance: many; d_gene: -; CDR3nt: TGTGCCAGCAGTTTAACAAACATTCAGTACTTC; CDR3aa: CASSLTNIQYF
len: 14; j_gene: TRBJ2-3; v_gene: TRBV24-1; abundance: many; d_gene: -; CDR3nt: TGTGCCACCAGTGATTTGGACGGGACGGATACGCAGTATTTT; CDR3aa: CATSDLDGTDTQYF
len: 13; j_gene: TRBJ2-5; v_gene: TRBV12-3/TRBV12-4; abundance: -; d_gene: -; CDR3nt: TGTGCCAGCAGTTTGCTGCACGAAGAGACCCAGTACTTC; CDR3aa: CASSLLHEETQYF
len: 13; j_gene: TRBJ2-5; v_gene: TRBV20-1; abundance: many; d_gene: -; CDR3nt: TGCAGTGCTATAGCGGAAACCCAAGAGACCCAGTACTTC; CDR3aa: CSAIAETQETQYF
len: 14; j_gene: TRBJ2-7; v_gene: TRBV6-1; abundance: many; d_gene: -; CDR3nt: TGTGCCAGCAGTGATTCACGGGTTCTCTACGAGCAGTACTTC; CDR3aa: CASSDSRVLYEQYF
len: 15; j_gene: TRBJ1-6; v_gene: TRBV7-2; abundance: many; d_gene: TRBD1; CDR3nt: TGTGCCAGCAGCCCGAGGACAGGGTTTAATTCACCCCTCCACTTT; CDR3aa: CASSPRTGFNSPLHF
len: 15; j_gene: TRBJ2-1; v_gene: TRBV7-2; abundance: many; d_gene: TRBD2; CDR3nt: TGTGCCAGCAGCTTCGGGGCGGGAGCCTTCAATGAGCAGTTCTTC; CDR3aa: CASSFGAGAFNEQFF
len: 14; j_gene: TRBJ2-7; v_gene: TRBV18; abundance: few; d_gene: TRBD1; CDR3nt: TGTGCCAGCTCAGAAGGACAGGGGAATGACGAGCAGTACTTC; CDR3aa: CASSEGQGNDEQYF
len: 12; j_gene: TRBJ2-7; v_gene: TRBV20-1; abundance: many; d_gene: -; CDR3nt: TGCAGTGCTAGAAGCAGCGGGTGGGAGCAGTACTTC; CDR3aa: CSARSSGWEQYF
len: 14; j_gene: TRBJ1-1; v_gene: TRBV27; abundance: few; d_gene: -; CDR3nt: TGTGCCAGCAGCCAATACAGGGAGCGCACTGAAGCTTTCTTT; CDR3aa: CASSQYRERTEAFF
len: 17; j_gene: TRBJ2-7; v_gene: TRBV15; abundance: many; d_gene: TRBD2; CDR3nt: TGTGCCACCAGCACTCCCCCAGGAGCGGGAGGCTCCTACGAGCAGTACTTC; CDR3aa: CATSTPPGAGGSYEQYF
len: 18; j_gene: TRBJ2-1; v_gene: TRBV7-3; abundance: many; d_gene: TRBD2; CDR3nt: TGTGCCAGCAGCTTATGGGCCGCGACTAGCGGGAGTGGGGATGAGCAGTTCTTC; CDR3aa: CASSLWAATSGSGDEQFF
len: 15; j_gene: TRBJ1-2; v_gene: TRBV9; abundance: -; d_gene: -; CDR3nt: TGTGCCAGCAGCGTAGCAAGGGAACCCGGCTGGGGCTACACCTTC; CDR3aa: CASSVAREPGWGYTF
len: 17; j_gene: TRBJ2-7; v_gene: TRBV5-1; abundance: many; d_gene: TRBD2; CDR3nt: TGCGCCAGCAGCTTGGTGCGACTAGCGGGAGGAGAGCACGAGCAGTACTTC; CDR3aa: CASSLVRLAGGEHEQYF
len: 14; j_gene: TRBJ1-4; v_gene: TRBV5-1; abundance: -; d_gene: TRBD1; CDR3nt: TGCGCCAGCAGCCCCGGGACAGCTAATGAAAAACTGTTTTTT; CDR3aa: CASSPGTANEKLFF
len: 13; j_gene: TRBJ1-5; v_gene: TRBV14; abundance: many; d_gene: -; CDR3nt: TGTGCCAGCAGCCTAGGGCTGAATCAGCCCCAGCATTTT; CDR3aa: CASSLGLNQPQHF
len: 16; j_gene: TRBJ2-2; v_gene: TRBV7-3; abundance: few; d_gene: TRBD1; CDR3nt: TGTGCCAGCAGCTTAACGGGGACAGGGATCACCGGGGAGCTGTTTTTT; CDR3aa: CASSLTGTGITGELFF
len: 16; j_gene: TRBJ2-1; v_gene: TRBV6-6; abundance: many; d_gene: -; CDR3nt: TGTGCCAGCAGTACTCTAGGGGAGAGCTCCTACAATGAGCAGTTCTTC; CDR3aa: CASSTLGESSYNEQFF
len: 13; j_gene: TRBJ2-7; v_gene: TRBV25-1; abundance: many; d_gene: -; CDR3nt: TGTGCCAGCAGTCGGCAAAAATCTACGGAGCAGTACTTC; CDR3aa: CASSRQKSTEQYF
len: 14; j_gene: TRBJ1-4; v_gene: TRBV12-3/TRBV12-4; abundance: few; d_gene: TRBD1; CDR3nt: TGTGCCAGCAGACCCGGACAGGGGAATGAAAAACTGTTTTTT; CDR3aa: CASRPGQGNEKLFF
len: 15; j_gene: TRBJ2-1; v_gene: TRBV11-1; abundance: many; d_gene: TRBD2; CDR3nt: TGTGCCAGCAGCTCCCTCCTAGCGGTCTACAATGAGCAGTTCTTC; CDR3aa: CASSSLLAVYNEQFF
len: 12; j_gene: TRBJ2-5; v_gene: TRBV5-1; abundance: few; d_gene: -; CDR3nt: TGCGCCAGCAAGACAGTCCAAGAGACCCAGTACTTC; CDR3aa: CASKTVQETQYF
len: 15; j_gene: TRBJ2-1; v_gene: TRBV3-1; abundance: many; d_gene: TRBD2; CDR3nt: TGTGCCAGCAGCACCGCGGGAGGACCATACAATGAGCAGTTCTTC; CDR3aa: CASSTAGGPYNEQFF
len: 15; j_gene: TRBJ1-6; v_gene: TRBV5-1; abundance: many; d_gene: -; CDR3nt: TGCGCCAGCAGCGTCCGGGACAAATATAATTCACCCCTCCACTTT; CDR3aa: CASSVRDKYNSPLHF
len: 18; j_gene: TRBJ2-3; v_gene: TRBV20-1; abundance: many; d_gene: TRBD2; CDR3nt: TGCAGTGCTAGAGTGCCTCCCGGGACTAGCGGGATCACAGATACGCAGTATTTT; CDR3aa: CSARVPPGTSGITDTQYF
len: 17; j_gene: TRBJ2-3; v_gene: TRBV5-1; abundance: -; d_gene: TRBD2; CDR3nt: TGCGCCAGCAGCTTGGAGTGTACTAGCGTTTTTTCAGATACGCAGTATTTT; CDR3aa: CASSLECTSVFSDTQYF
len: 15; j_gene: TRBJ2-1; v_gene: TRBV6-4; abundance: many; d_gene: TRBD1; CDR3nt: TGTGCCAGCAGTGTAGAGGGACAGGGTATCCATGAGCAGTTCTTC; CDR3aa: CASSVEGQGIHEQFF
len: 18; j_gene: TRBJ2-7; v_gene: TRBV12-3/TRBV12-4; abundance: many; d_gene: TRBD1; CDR3nt: TGTGCCAGCAGTTTAGGGAATATTAGGGACAGGGAGACCTACGAGCAGTACTTC; CDR3aa: CASSLGNIRDRETYEQYF
len: 18; j_gene: TRBJ2-6; v_gene: TRBV10-3; abundance: many; d_gene: -; CDR3nt: TGTGCCATCAGTGATAGGGTGGGGGCTCCCTCTGGGGCCAACGTCCTGACTTTC; CDR3aa: CAISDRVGAPSGANVLTF
len: 13; j_gene: TRBJ2-1; v_gene: TRBV12-3/TRBV12-4; abundance: many; d_gene: TRBD2; CDR3nt: TGTGCCAGCAGAGAAACTAGCGGCAATGAGCAGTTCTTC; CDR3aa: CASRETSGNEQFF
len: 15; j_gene: TRBJ2-1; v_gene: TRBV5-5; abundance: many; d_gene: TRBD1; CDR3nt: TGTGCCAGCAGCTCCGGGGGGACAGGGCGGTATGAGCAGTTCTTC; CDR3aa: CASSSGGTGRYEQFF
len: 15; j_gene: TRBJ2-1; v_gene: TRBV7-2; abundance: many; d_gene: -; CDR3nt: TGTGCCAGCAGCCAAAACCCGGGACCAAACAATGAGCAGTTCTTC; CDR3aa: CASSQNPGPNNEQFF
len: 15; j_gene: TRBJ1-6; v_gene: TRBV12-3/TRBV12-4; abundance: many; d_gene: -; CDR3nt: TGTGCCAGCAATACCGGGCCCTGGGGAGGGTCACCCCTCCACTTT; CDR3aa: CASNTGPWGGSPLHF
len: 16; j_gene: TRBJ2-2; v_gene: TRBV5-1; abundance: once; d_gene: TRBD1; CDR3nt: TGCGCCAGCACCCTAGGGACAGGGATGGGCACCAGGGAGCTGTTTTTT; CDR3aa: CASTLGTGMGTRELFF
len: 13; j_gene: TRBJ2-7; v_gene: TRBV6-6; abundance: many; d_gene: -; CDR3nt: TGTGCCAGCAGTTATCAGCAAGGAAGCGAGCAGTACTTC; CDR3aa: CASSYQQGSEQYF
len: 15; j_gene: TRBJ2-3; v_gene: TRBV7-7; abundance: -; d_gene: TRBD2; CDR3nt: TGTGCCAGCAGCTTAGGGGGGACTAGAACAGATACGCAGTATTTT; CDR3aa: CASSLGGTRTDTQYF